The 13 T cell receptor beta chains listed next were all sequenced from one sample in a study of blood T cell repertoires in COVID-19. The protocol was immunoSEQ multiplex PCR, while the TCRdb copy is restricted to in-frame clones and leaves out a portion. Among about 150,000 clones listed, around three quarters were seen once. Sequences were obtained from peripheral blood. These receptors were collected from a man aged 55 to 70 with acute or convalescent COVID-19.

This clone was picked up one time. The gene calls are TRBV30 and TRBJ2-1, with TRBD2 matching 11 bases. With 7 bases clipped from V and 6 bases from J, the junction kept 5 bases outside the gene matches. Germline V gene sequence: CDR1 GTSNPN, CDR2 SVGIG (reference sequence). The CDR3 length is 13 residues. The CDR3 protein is CASGTSGPNEQFF. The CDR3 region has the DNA TGTGCCTCCGGGACTAGCGGACCCAATGAGCAGTTCTTC.

The CDR3 loop is CASSIQGTGYGYTF. CDR3 sequence (DNA): TGTGCCAGTAGTATACAGGGGACGGGGTATGGCTACACCTTC. This chain connects TRBV19 to TRBJ1-2, with a possible D match to TRBD1 (6 bases). This CDR3 has 14 residues. V lost 2 bases and J lost 5, with 12 bases in between. Germline V gives CDR1 LNHDA, CDR2 SQIVND (reference sequence).

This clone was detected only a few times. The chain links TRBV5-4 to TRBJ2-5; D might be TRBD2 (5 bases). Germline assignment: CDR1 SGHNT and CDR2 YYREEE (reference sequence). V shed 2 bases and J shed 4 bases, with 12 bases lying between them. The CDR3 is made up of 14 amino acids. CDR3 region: CASSFGLSPETQYF. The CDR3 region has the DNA TGTGCCAGCAGCTTCGGACTTAGCCCAGAGACCCAGTACTTC.

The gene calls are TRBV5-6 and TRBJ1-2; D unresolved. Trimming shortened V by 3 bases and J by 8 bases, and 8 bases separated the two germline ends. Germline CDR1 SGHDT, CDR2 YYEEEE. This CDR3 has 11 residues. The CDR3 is CASSWAWGYTF. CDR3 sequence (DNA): TGTGCCAGCAGCTGGGCGTGGGGCTACACCTTC.

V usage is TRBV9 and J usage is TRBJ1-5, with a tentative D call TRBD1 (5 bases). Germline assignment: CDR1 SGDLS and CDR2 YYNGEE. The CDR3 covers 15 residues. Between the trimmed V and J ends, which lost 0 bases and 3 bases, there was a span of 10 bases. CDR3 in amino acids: CASSVAPGINQPQHF. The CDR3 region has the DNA TGTGCCAGCAGCGTAGCTCCAGGGATCAATCAGCCCCAGCATTTT.

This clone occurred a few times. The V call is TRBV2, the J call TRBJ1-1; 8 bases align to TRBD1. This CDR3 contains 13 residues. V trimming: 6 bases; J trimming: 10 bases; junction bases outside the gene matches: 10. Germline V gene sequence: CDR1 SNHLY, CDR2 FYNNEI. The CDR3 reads CASRARDRGAAFF. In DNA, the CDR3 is TGTGCCAGCAGGGCCCGCGACAGGGGAGCAGCTTTCTTT.

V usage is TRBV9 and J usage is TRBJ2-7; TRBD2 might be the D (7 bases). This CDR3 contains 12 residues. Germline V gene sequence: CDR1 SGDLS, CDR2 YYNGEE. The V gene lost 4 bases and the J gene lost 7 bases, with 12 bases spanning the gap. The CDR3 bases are TGTGCCAGCAGCCGGGGGGCTCGTGAGCAGTACTTC. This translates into CASSRGAREQYF.

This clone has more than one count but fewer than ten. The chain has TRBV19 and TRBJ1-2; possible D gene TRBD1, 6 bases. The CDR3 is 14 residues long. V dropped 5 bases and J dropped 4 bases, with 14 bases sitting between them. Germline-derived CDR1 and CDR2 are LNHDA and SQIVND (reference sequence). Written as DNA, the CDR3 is TGTGCCAGTAGTCCGCAGACAGGCACCTATGGCTACACCTTC. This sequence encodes CASSPQTGTYGYTF.

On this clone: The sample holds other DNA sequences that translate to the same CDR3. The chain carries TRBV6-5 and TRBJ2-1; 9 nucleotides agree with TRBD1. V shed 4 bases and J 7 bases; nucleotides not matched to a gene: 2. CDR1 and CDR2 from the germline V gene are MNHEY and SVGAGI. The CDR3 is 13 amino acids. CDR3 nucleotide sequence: TGTGCCAGCAGTTTGACAGGGGGGAATGAGCAGTTCTTC. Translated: CASSLTGGNEQFF.

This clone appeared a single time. For the CDR3, the DNA is TGCGCCAGCAGCTTGTTATCAGGGCTAGCGGGTTACAATGAGCAGTTCTTC. Translating gives CASSLLSGLAGYNEQFF. The genes are TRBV5-1 and TRBJ2-1; 8 bases agree with TRBD2. With 1 base clipped from V and 4 bases from J, the junction kept 10 bases outside the gene matches. The CDR3 runs to 17 residues. Looked up from germline, CDR1 is SGHRS and CDR2 is YFSETQ.

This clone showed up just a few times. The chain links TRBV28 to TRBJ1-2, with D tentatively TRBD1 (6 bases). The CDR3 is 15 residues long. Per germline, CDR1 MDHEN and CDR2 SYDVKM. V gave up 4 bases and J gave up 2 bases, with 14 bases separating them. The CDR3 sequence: CASSSKSTGNYGYTF. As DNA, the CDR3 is TGTGCCAGCAGTTCAAAATCGACAGGAAACTATGGCTACACCTTC.

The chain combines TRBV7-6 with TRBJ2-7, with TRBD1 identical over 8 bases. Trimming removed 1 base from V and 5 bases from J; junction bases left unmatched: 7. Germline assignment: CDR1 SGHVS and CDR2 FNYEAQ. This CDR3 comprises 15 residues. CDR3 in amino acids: CASSLVPGQGNEQYF. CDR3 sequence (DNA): TGTGCCAGCAGCTTAGTCCCAGGACAGGGTAACGAGCAGTACTTC.

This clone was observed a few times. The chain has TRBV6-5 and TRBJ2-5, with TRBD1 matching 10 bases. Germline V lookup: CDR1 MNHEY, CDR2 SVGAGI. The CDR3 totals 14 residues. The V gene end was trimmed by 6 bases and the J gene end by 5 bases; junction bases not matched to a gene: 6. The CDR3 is CASRTGGAVETQYF. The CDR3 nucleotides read TGTGCCAGCAGGACAGGGGGCGCCGTGGAGACCCAGTACTTC.